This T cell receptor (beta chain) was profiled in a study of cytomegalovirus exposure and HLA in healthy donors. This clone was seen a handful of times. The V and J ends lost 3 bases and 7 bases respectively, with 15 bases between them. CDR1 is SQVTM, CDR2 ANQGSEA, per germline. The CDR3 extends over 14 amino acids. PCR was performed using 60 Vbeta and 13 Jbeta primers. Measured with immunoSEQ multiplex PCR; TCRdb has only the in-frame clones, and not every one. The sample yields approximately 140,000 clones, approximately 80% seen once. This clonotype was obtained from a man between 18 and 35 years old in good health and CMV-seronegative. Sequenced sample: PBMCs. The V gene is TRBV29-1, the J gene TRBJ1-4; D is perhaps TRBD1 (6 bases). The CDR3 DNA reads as TGCAGCGTTGACTTGGGCAGGGGAGTTGAAAAACTGTTTTTT. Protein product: CSVDLGRGVEKLFF.